The 10 T cell receptor beta chains in this list originate from one sample, sequenced in a study of T-cell reconstitution after alpha-beta-depleted transplantation in children. Unique molecular identifiers tagged the TCRbeta library. In TCRdb, the PCR reads were re-called with MiXCR into one record per CDR3 protein. The sample has hundreds of thousands of distinct CDR3 sequences, approximately 8.9% seen once. The material was PBMCs, mostly from graft donor cells, obtained 180 days after TCRalphabeta/CD19-depleted stem cell transplant. The receptors here all came from a male patient aged 10 to 17 who had a stem cell transplant for acute lymphoblastic leukemia, so the T cells may come from the graft donor.

This clonotype has ten or more counts. The V and J genes are TRBV2 and TRBJ1-4; possible D gene TRBD1, 6 bases. The CDR3 length is 15 residues. Germline-derived CDR1 and CDR2 are SNHLY and FYNNEI. The V end lost 2 bases, the J end lost 2 bases, and 9 bases lay between the germline ends. CDR3 protein: CASSERGKTNEKLFF. Here the CDR3 DNA reads TGTGCCAGCAGTGAAAGGGGGAAGACTAATGAAAAACTGTTTTTT.

This clonotype was detected ten times or more. This chain joins TRBV24-1 and TRBJ1-2; 8 bases are a match to TRBD1. Germline CDR1 KGHDR, CDR2 SFDVKD. V shed 3 bases and J 5 bases; nucleotides not matched to a gene: 4. The CDR3 is 14 residues long. CDR3 in amino acids: CATSDPGTGYGYTF. CDR3 bases: TGTGCCACCAGTGATCCTGGGACAGGATATGGCTACACCTTC.

This clonotype was counted ten times or more. The chain combines TRBV24-1 with TRBJ2-7; 9 bases are a match to TRBD1. The V gene end was trimmed by 5 bases and the J gene end by 9 bases; junction bases not matched to a gene: 7. The germline gives CDR1 KGHDR, CDR2 SFDVKD. There are 13 residues in the CDR3. CDR3 sequence (DNA): TGTGCCACCAGTGCTCCCGGGACAGGGTTGCAGTACTTC. It translates to CATSAPGTGLQYF.

As concerns this clonotype: A read error may account for a junction end that differs from germline. The chain combines TRBV19 with TRBJ2-1; the D is unclear. Germline V CDR1 and CDR2: LNHDA, SQIVND (reference sequence). This CDR3 comprises 13 residues. DNA for the CDR3: TGTGCCAGTAGTTCGGAACAAGGCAATGAGCACTTCTTC. Translated, it gives CASSSEQGNEHFF.

This clonotype was seen repeatedly, ten times or more. The chain has TRBV4-3 and TRBJ1-1; perhaps TRBD1 as D (5 bases). CDR3 length equals 14 residues. Germline-derived CDR1 and CDR2 are LGHNA and YSLEER. V was trimmed by 3 bases and J by 7 bases, leaving 15 bases between them. CDR3: CASSHGAGEFEAFF. The CDR3 DNA reads as TGCGCCAGCAGCCATGGGGCGGGGGAGTTTGAAGCTTTCTTT.

V usage is TRBV4-1 and J usage is TRBJ2-3; D possibly corresponds to TRBD2 (6 bases). The ends were cut back, 4 bases at V and 0 bases at J, with 14 bases in the middle. CDR1 MGHRA and CDR2 YSYEKL come from the germline V gene. The CDR3 is 16 residues long. This CDR3 is CASSRAWAGSTDTQYF. For the CDR3, the DNA is TGCGCCAGCAGCCGAGCCTGGGCGGGGAGCACAGATACGCAGTATTTT.

Ten or more counts support this clonotype. The chain recombines TRBV15 with TRBJ1-5; 7 bases are shared with TRBD1. This CDR3 has 15 amino acids. The germline gives CDR1 LNHNV, CDR2 YYDKDF (reference sequence). V gave up 2 bases and J gave up 5 bases; unmatched junction bases: 6. CDR3 residues: CATSRSTGSDQPQHF. CDR3 sequence (DNA): TGTGCCACCAGCAGATCGACAGGGTCCGATCAGCCCCAGCATTTT.

This clonotype was counted at least ten times. The rearrangement joins TRBV24-1 to TRBJ1-5; D gene ambiguous. CDR1 is KGHDR and CDR2 is SFDVKD in the germline V gene. V lost 1 base and J lost 4, with 13 bases in between. The CDR3 has 16 amino acids. In nucleotides, the CDR3 is TGTGCCACCAGTGATTTAGGATTGGAGCCTAATCAGCCCCAGCATTTT. It translates to CATSDLGLEPNQPQHF.

This clonotype was seen many times. The V call is TRBV2, the J call TRBJ2-7, with 7 bases matching TRBD1. This CDR3 spans 12 amino acids. CDR1 is SNHLY, CDR2 FYNNEI, per germline. Trimming removed 8 bases from V and 3 bases from J; junction bases left unmatched: 4. The CDR3 spells CASLGQVYEQYF. CDR3 sequence (DNA): TGTGCCAGCCTTGGACAGGTCTACGAGCAGTACTTC.

This clonotype came up many times. The chain recombines TRBV7-3 with TRBJ2-2, with no clear D. This CDR3 contains 12 residues. With 2 bases removed from V and 6 bases from J, the gap between germline ends came to 4 bases. Germline CDR1 SGHTA, CDR2 FQGTGA. DNA of the CDR3: TGTGCCAGCAGCTTATACCCCGGGGAGCTGTTTTTT. Its translation: CASSLYPGELFF.